The rows below give T cell receptor beta chains drawn from one sample of a study of blood T cell repertoires in COVID-19. Sequenced by immunoSEQ multiplex PCR; TCRdb stores in-frame clones only, minus some. The data show under 250,000 clones, roughly four fifths seen once. Material: PBMCs or T cells enriched from blood (not recorded which). These receptors were obtained from a woman aged 40 to 50 with acute COVID-19. Each CDR3 is given with its conserved first and last residue. Each record gives: J gene, V gene, D gene, clone size, CDR3 protein, CDR3 DNA. The D gene is left open where the match is weak. Rows give clone size only sometimes, using once, few, many, or a class for an expanded clone.

>TRBJ1-3|TRBV9|TRBD1|.
CASSDDRGSGNTIYF
TGTGCCAGCAGCGACGACAGGGGCTCTGGAAACACCATATATTTT
>TRBJ2-1|TRBV6-1|.|.
CASSDLDGEQFF
TGTGCCAGCAGTGATTTAGATGGTGAGCAGTTCTTC
>TRBJ2-1|TRBV2|TRBD2|.
CASRLTGLAADEQFF
TGTGCCAGCCGACTTACGGGACTAGCGGCCGATGAGCAGTTCTTC
>TRBJ2-7|TRBV3-1/TRBV3-2|.|.
CASSQVGRSYEQYF
TGTGCCAGCAGCCAAGTGGGCAGATCCTACGAGCAGTACTTC
>TRBJ2-5|TRBV5-1|TRBD2|.
CASSWGTSGQETQYF
TGCGCCAGCAGCTGGGGGACTAGCGGCCAAGAGACCCAGTACTTC
>TRBJ1-6|TRBV6-5|TRBD1|.
CASSSYRGPNSPLHF
TGTGCCAGCAGTTCATACAGGGGACCAAATTCACCCCTCCACTTT
>TRBJ2-3|TRBV5-6|TRBD2|.
CASSGSPLAGGANTQYF
TGTGCCAGCAGCGGCTCACCCCTAGCGGGGGGAGCAAATACGCAGTATTTT
>TRBJ1-4|TRBV27|TRBD1|.
CASSPRGLGNEKLFF
TGTGCCAGCAGTCCTAGGGGGCTTGGTAATGAAAAACTGTTTTTT
>TRBJ1-4|TRBV12-5|TRBD1|.
CASGFSGGQGKTNEKLFF
TGTGCTAGTGGTTTCTCCGGGGGACAGGGGAAAACTAATGAAAAACTGTTTTTT
>TRBJ1-4|TRBV15|TRBD1|.
CATSRTGQASEKLFF
TGTGCCACCAGCAGGACCGGACAGGCCAGTGAAAAACTGTTTTTT
>TRBJ2-5|TRBV14|.|.
CASSLGQPIQETQYF
TGTGCCAGCAGCCTGGGACAACCGATTCAAGAGACCCAGTACTTC
>TRBJ1-1|TRBV11-3|.|.
CASSFWATAFF
TGTGCCAGCAGCTTTTGGGCGACAGCTTTCTTT
>TRBJ1-1|TRBV11-2|.|.
CASSLFKNTEAFF
TGTGCCAGCAGCCTATTTAAGAACACTGAAGCTTTCTTT
>TRBJ2-3|TRBV5-4|.|once
CASSLDGKGTDTQYF
TGTGCCAGCAGCTTGGACGGGAAGGGCACAGATACGCAGTATTTT
>TRBJ1-1|TRBV7-9|.|few
CASSPGGAMNTEAFF
TGTGCCAGCAGCCCAGGAGGGGCAATGAACACTGAAGCTTTCTTT
>TRBJ2-2|TRBV18|TRBD1|.
CASSLGVGTGSFGELFF
TGTGCCAGCTCCCTTGGCGTCGGGACAGGAAGTTTCGGGGAGCTGTTTTTT
>TRBJ2-3|TRBV28|.|.
CASSGGGGDTQYF
TGTGCCAGCAGTGGAGGGGGCGGTGATACGCAGTATTTT
>TRBJ1-2|TRBV16|.|.
CASSQSWAGRDYGYTF
TGTGCCAGCAGCCAATCGTGGGCAGGCCGAGACTATGGCTACACCTTC
>TRBJ2-6|TRBV29-1|.|.
CSVETSAPSSAANVLTF
TGCAGCGTTGAGACTAGTGCACCAAGCAGCGCGGCCAACGTCCTGACTTTC
>TRBJ1-1|TRBV5-8|.|.
CASILGGATLNTEAFF
TGTGCCAGCATCCTGGGAGGAGCTACCTTGAACACTGAAGCTTTCTTT
>TRBJ2-3|TRBV27|TRBD2|once
CASWGVRGVGTDTQYF
TGTGCCAGCTGGGGGGTGCGGGGGGTGGGCACAGATACGCAGTATTTT
>TRBJ1-4|TRBV27|.|.
CASSLTTVATNEKLFF
TGTGCCAGCAGTTTAACGACAGTTGCAACTAATGAAAAACTGTTTTTT
>TRBJ2-2|TRBV3-1/TRBV3-2|.|once
CASSQVTNTGELFF
TGTGCCAGCAGCCAAGTAACAAACACCGGGGAGCTGTTTTTT
>TRBJ2-3|TRBV5-5|TRBD2|.
CASSLGRLISGRAVDTQYF
TGTGCCAGCAGCTTGGGACGATTAATTAGCGGGAGGGCCGTAGATACGCAGTATTTT
>TRBJ1-5|TRBV28|TRBD1|.
CASSFLGGLTQPQHF
TGTGCCAGCAGTTTTCTAGGGGGCCTCACTCAGCCCCAGCATTTT
>TRBJ2-3|TRBV10-3|TRBD2|.
CAISKSGTSEYTQYF
TGTGCCATCAGTAAAAGCGGGACTAGTGAGTATACGCAGTATTTT
>TRBJ2-1|TRBV25-1|.|.
CASRDLWEQFF
TGTGCCAGCAGGGACTTGTGGGAGCAGTTCTTC
>TRBJ1-5|TRBV19|.|.
CASSQQVSNQPQHF
TGTGCCAGTAGTCAGCAGGTCAGCAATCAGCCCCAGCATTTT
>TRBJ2-1|TRBV18|.|.
CASSPRHSRGGNEQFF
TGTGCCAGCTCACCACGTCATAGTAGGGGGGGGAATGAGCAGTTCTTC
>TRBJ1-2|TRBV9|.|.
CASSASPRAANYGYTF
TGTGCCAGCAGCGCGTCTCCCAGGGCTGCTAACTATGGCTACACCTTC
>TRBJ1-1|TRBV6-2/TRBV6-3|.|.
CASSFISVGPGTEAFF
TGTGCCAGCAGTTTTATTTCAGTTGGCCCGGGCACTGAAGCTTTCTTT
>TRBJ2-2|TRBV5-4|TRBD2|.
CASSYKRGGGAPGELFF
TGTGCCAGCAGCTACAAACGAGGCGGGGGGGCTCCCGGGGAGCTGTTTTTT
>TRBJ1-1|TRBV12-3/TRBV12-4|.|.
CASSLTVDTEAFF
TGTGCCAGCAGCCTGACAGTAGACACTGAAGCTTTCTTT
>TRBJ1-5|TRBV18|.|.
CASSPTNDIQPQHF
TGTGCCAGCTCACCAACGAATGACATTCAGCCCCAGCATTTT
>TRBJ1-6|TRBV27|TRBD1|few
CASSLGQSYNSPLHF
TGTGCCAGCAGTTTGGGACAGAGTTATAATTCACCCCTCCACTTT
>TRBJ1-5|TRBV9|.|few
CASSPGFSYQPQHF
TGTGCCAGCAGCCCCGGTTTTTCCTATCAGCCCCAGCATTTT
>TRBJ2-2|TRBV9|TRBD1|.
CASRKGQGDTGELFF
TGTGCCAGCAGAAAGGGACAGGGTGACACCGGGGAGCTGTTTTTT
>TRBJ1-1|TRBV11-2|.|once
CASSRSRPNTEAFF
TGTGCCAGCAGCCGGAGCAGACCGAACACTGAAGCTTTCTTT
>TRBJ2-7|TRBV2|.|.
CATLGGLRRHEQYF
TGTGCCACCCTGGGGGGGCTTAGGCGGCACGAGCAGTACTTC
>TRBJ1-2|TRBV9|.|.
CASSVGQDDNYGYTF
TGTGCCAGCAGCGTAGGACAGGACGATAACTATGGCTACACCTTC